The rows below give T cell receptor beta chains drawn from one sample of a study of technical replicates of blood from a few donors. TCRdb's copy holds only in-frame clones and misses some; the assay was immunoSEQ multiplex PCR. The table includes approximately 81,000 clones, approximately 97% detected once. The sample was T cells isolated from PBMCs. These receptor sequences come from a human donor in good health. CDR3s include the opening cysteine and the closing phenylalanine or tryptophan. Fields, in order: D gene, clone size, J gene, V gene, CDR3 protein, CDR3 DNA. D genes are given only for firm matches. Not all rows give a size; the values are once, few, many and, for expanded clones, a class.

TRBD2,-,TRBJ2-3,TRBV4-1,CASRPTLAGGLTDTQYF,TGCGCCAGCAGGCCTACCTTAGCGGGAGGGCTCACAGATACGCAGTATTTT
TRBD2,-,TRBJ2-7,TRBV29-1,CSVEDTSGRRYF,TGCAGCGTTGAAGATACTAGCGGGAGACGGTACTTC
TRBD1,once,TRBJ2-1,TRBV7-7,CASSQGVRTYNEQFF,TGTGCTAGCAGTCAGGGGGTACGAACCTACAATGAGCAGTTCTTC
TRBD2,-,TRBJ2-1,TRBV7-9,CASSPRRVREVPYNEQFF,TGTGCCAGCAGCCCTCGCCGTGTGCGGGAGGTCCCCTACAATGAGCAGTTCTTC
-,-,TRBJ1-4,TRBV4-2,CASSQDIEREKLFF,TGTGCCAGCAGCCAAGATATAGAACGTGAAAAACTGTTTTTT
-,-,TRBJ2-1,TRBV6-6,CASSHTLDEQFF,TGTGCCAGCAGTCACACATTGGATGAGCAGTTCTTC
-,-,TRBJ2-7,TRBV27,CASRLGPGAYEQYF,TGTGCCAGCAGACTGGGCCCGGGAGCCTACGAGCAGTACTTC
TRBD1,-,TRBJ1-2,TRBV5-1,CASSLRTGPYGYTF,TGCGCCAGCAGCTTGCGGACAGGGCCCTATGGCTACACCTTC
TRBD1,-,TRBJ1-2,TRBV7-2,CASSLRSGGWYGYTF,TGTGCCAGCAGCTTAAGGTCAGGGGGCTGGTATGGCTACACCTTC
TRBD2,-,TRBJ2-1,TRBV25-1,CASTPGLAGEYFGEQFF,TGTGCCAGCACTCCGGGACTAGCGGGGGAGTACTTTGGGGAGCAGTTCTTC
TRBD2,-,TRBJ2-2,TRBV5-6,CASSYPSGGTTAGELFF,TGTGCCAGCAGCTACCCCAGCGGGGGTACGACGGCCGGGGAGCTGTTTTTT
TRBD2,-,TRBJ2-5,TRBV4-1,CASSVRLAGFEETQYF,TGCGCCAGCAGCGTTCGACTAGCGGGATTCGAAGAGACCCAGTACTTC
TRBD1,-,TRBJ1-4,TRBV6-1,CASSARQGLEKLFF,TGTGCCAGCAGTGCCCGACAGGGTCTTGAAAAACTGTTTTTT
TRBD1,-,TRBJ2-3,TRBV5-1,CASSPLSPGQTFTDTQYF,TGCGCCAGCAGCCCACTATCCCCGGGACAGACGTTCACAGATACGCAGTATTTT
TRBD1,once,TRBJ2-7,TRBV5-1,CASSLETGFAYEQYF,TGCGCCAGCAGCTTGGAGACAGGGTTCGCCTACGAGCAGTACTTC
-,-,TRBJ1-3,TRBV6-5,CASRASGAGNTIYF,TGTGCCAGCAGAGCTTCAGGGGCAGGAAACACCATATATTTT
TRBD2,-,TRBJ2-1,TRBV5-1,CASSMGLAGGAKNEQFF,TGCGCCAGCAGCATGGGACTAGCGGGGGGTGCGAAGAATGAGCAGTTCTTC
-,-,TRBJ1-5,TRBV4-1,CASSLRLREAQHF,TGCGCCAGCAGCCTCCGACTCCGTGAGGCCCAGCATTTT
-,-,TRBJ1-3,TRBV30,CAYSQGRGSGNTIYF,TGTGCTTACTCCCAGGGTCGCGGCTCTGGAAACACCATATATTTT
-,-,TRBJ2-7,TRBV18,CASSLRDTPGYEQYF,TGTGCCAGCTCACTCCGGGACACCCCGGGATACGAGCAGTACTTC
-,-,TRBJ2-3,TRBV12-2,CASRLLVGSWTDTQYF,TGTGCAAGTCGCTTATTAGTTGGGAGTTGGACAGATACGCAGTATTTT
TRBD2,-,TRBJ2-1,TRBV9,CASSAQAGGAGDDEQFF,TGTGCCAGCAGCGCGCAAGCGGGAGGGGCCGGGGACGATGAGCAGTTCTTC
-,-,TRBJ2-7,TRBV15,CATSLGQQGYEQYF,TGTGCCACCAGCCTCGGGCAGCAGGGGTACGAGCAGTACTTC
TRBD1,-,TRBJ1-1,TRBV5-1,CASSLVGRMTGAEAFF,TGCGCCAGCAGCTTGGTCGGAAGAATGACAGGGGCTGAAGCTTTCTTT
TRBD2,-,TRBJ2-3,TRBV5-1,CASSLELAAPDTQYF,TGCGCCAGCAGCTTGGAACTAGCGGCACCGGATACGCAGTATTTT
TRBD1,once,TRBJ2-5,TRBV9,CASIKGQYQETQYF,TGTGCCAGCATTAAGGGACAGTACCAGGAGACCCAGTACTTC
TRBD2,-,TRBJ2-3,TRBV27,CASTKGLAGVTDTQYF,TGTGCCAGCACAAAAGGACTAGCGGGAGTCACAGATACGCAGTATTTT
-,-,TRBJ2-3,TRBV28,CASRPSPGRVWTQYF,TGTGCCAGCAGGCCATCACCCGGGAGAGTTTGGACGCAGTATTTT
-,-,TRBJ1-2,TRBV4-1,CASSQEDTPWGYTF,TGCGCCAGCAGCCAAGAAGACACTCCCTGGGGCTACACCTTC
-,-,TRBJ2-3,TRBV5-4,CASSLTGGAGTDTQYF,TGTGCCAGCAGCTTGACGGGCGGGGCAGGCACAGATACGCAGTATTTT
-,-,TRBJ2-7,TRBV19,CASSFRGLSYEQYF,TGTGCCAGTTCTTTCCGAGGCCTCTCCTACGAGCAGTACTTC
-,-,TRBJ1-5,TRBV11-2,CASSLDSRTQHF,TGTGCCAGCAGCTTAGATTCCAGGACCCAGCATTTT
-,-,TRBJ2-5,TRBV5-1,CASSPNQETQYF,TGCGCCAGCAGCCCCAACCAAGAGACCCAGTACTTC
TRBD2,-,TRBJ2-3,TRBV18,CASSEVAGVSTDTQYF,TGTGCCAGCTCCGAGGTAGCGGGGGTATCAACAGATACGCAGTATTTT
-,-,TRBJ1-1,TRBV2,CASRGLVGGEAFF,TGTGCCAGCAGGGGTCTAGTTGGTGGTGAAGCTTTCTTT
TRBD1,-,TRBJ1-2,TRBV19,CASSIQDRKTHTF,TGTGCCAGTAGTATACAGGACAGGAAGACCCACACCTTC
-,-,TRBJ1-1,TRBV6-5,CASSYGDEVEAFF,TGTGCCAGCAGTTACGGTGACGAGGTGGAAGCTTTCTTT
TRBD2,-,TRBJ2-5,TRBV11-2,CASSLPPSGQETQYF,TGTGCCAGCAGCCTGCCCCCTAGCGGGCAAGAGACCCAGTACTTC
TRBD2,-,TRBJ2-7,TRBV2,CASLRTSGYEQYF,TGTGCCAGCCTAAGGACTAGCGGCTACGAGCAGTACTTC
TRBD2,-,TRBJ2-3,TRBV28,CASSFPGLAGSTDTQYF,TGTGCCAGCAGTTTCCCGGGACTAGCGGGGTCAACAGATACGCAGTATTTT
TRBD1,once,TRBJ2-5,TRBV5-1,CASDRGKETQYF,TGCGCCAGTGACAGGGGGAAAGAGACCCAGTACTTC
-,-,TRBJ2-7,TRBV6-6,CASSDRTANYYF,TGTGCCAGCAGTGACCGGACAGCTAACTATTATTTC